This T cell receptor (beta chain) was identified in a study of cytomegalovirus exposure and HLA in healthy donors. General study results and limits: It was only CMV serostatus that was available as immune exposure information. Earlier results showed most TCR beta V segments being productive about 90% or about 30% of the time.

PCR was performed using 60 Vbeta and 13 Jbeta primers. Here immunoSEQ multiplex PCR was the method, and the copy in TCRdb shows in-frame clones only, minus some. This table has around 130,000 clones, 75% appearing once. Of note for this clone: What it recognizes is unknown. Germline and junction disagree at one end, which may indicate a read error.

Germline assignment: CDR1 MNHEY and CDR2 SMNVEV (reference sequence). The length of the CDR3 is 16 residues. The chain couples TRBV27 to TRBJ2-5; 8 bases are shared with TRBD1. Sequences were obtained from PBMCs. This receptor was taken from a woman aged 40 to 50 in good health and CMV-seropositive. CDR3 residues: CAGRAPGQGIQETQYF. CDR3 in DNA: TGTGCCGGCAGGGCCCCTGGACAGGGAATCCAAGAGACCCAGTACTTC.